This TCR beta chain was retrieved from a study of CD8 T cells in Susac syndrome. The overall study: When their blood was taken, the Susac syndrome patients had either not yet had any therapy, were taking corticosteroids, or were taking intravenous immunoglobulin alone.

As regards this clonotype: Its antigen is currently unknown.

Random hexamers were used to reverse transcribe an amount of about 0.45 to 1 ug RNA. One entry per CDR3 protein results from TCRdb running MiXCR on the immunoSEQ multiplex PCR reads. The repertoire has around 230,000 distinct CDR3 sequences, 96% of them found once; the top ten carry about 0.094%. The germline CDR1 and CDR2 sequences are MNHNY and SVGAGI (reference sequence). V was trimmed by 0 bases and J by 0 bases, leaving 6 bases between them. CDR3 length: 15 residues. Overall study findings and caveats: CD4+ T cell repertoires in Susac syndrome lacked clonal expansion.

Bulk CD8+ and CD4+ cells came from magnetic negative isolation; CD8+ TEMRA by FACS. The sequenced sample was CD4+ T cells from PBMCs. The source is a human donor with Susac syndrome. V is TRBV6-6 and J is TRBJ2-1; no definite D call. CDR3 loop: CASSYSVSSYNEQFF. In DNA, the CDR3 is TGTGCCAGCAGTTACTCGGTGAGCTCCTACAATGAGCAGTTCTTC.